These 29 T cell receptor beta chains were all obtained from the same sample, sequenced in a study of brain T cells in children with intractable seizures. The table came from immunoSEQ multiplex PCR; TCRdb's copy has only in-frame clones and leaves some out. The sample records 100,000 to 120,000 clones, under 95% being singletons. Sequencing used peripheral blood, obtained at surgery. The receptors derive from a boy under three years old with hemimegalencephaly and intractable seizures.

The chain links TRBV11-3 to TRBJ2-1, with D perhaps assigned TRBD1 or TRBD2 (7 bases each). Per the germline V gene, CDR1 is SGHNT and CDR2 is YENEEA. The CDR3 has 16 amino acids. V shed 5 bases and J shed 7 bases, with 21 bases lying between them. The CDR3 bases are TGTGCCAGCAGCCCCGAGGGGGCGGGAGCGGGGAATGAGCAGTTCTTC. It codes for CASSPEGAGAGNEQFF. The full variable domain, with the rest looked up from reference TRBV11-3 and TRBJ2-1, is EAGVVQSPRYKIIEKKQPVAFWCNPISGHNTLYWYLQNLGQGPELLIRYENEEAVDDSQLPKDRFSAERLKGVDSTLKIQPAELGDSAVYLCASSPEGAGAGNEQFFGPGTRLTVL.

The chain couples TRBV6-5 to TRBJ1-5, with D perhaps TRBD1 (6 bases). Germline-derived CDR1 and CDR2 are MNHEY and SVGAGI. The length of the CDR3 is 15 residues. V was cut by 10 bases and J by 3 bases, with 19 bases left in between. For the CDR3, the DNA is TGTGCCACCCTTCAGGGGCCATTGAACAATCAGCCCCAGCATTTT. It codes for CATLQGPLNNQPQHF.

Turning to this clone: A junction boundary mismatches the germline segment, possibly from a read error. The J gene is TRBJ1-2, the V gene TRBV7-8; D is undetermined. The germline V gene has CDR1 SGHVS and CDR2 FQNEAQ. CDR3 size: 15 residues. Here the CDR3 DNA reads TGTGCCAGCAGCCTAGCAGGCCCGAGGCCCTATGGCTACACCTTC. This encodes CASSLAGPRPYGYTF.

This chain joins TRBV7-2 and TRBJ2-2; 12 nucleotides agree with TRBD2. The length of the CDR3 is 17 residues. In germline, CDR1 is SGHTA, CDR2 FQGNSA. With 7 bases clipped from V and 4 bases from J, the junction kept 10 bases outside the gene matches. The CDR3: CASMGLAGPPGTGELFF. Written as DNA, the CDR3 is TGTGCCAGCATGGGACTAGCGGGTCCCCCGGGCACCGGGGAGCTGTTTTTT.

The chain couples TRBV28 to TRBJ2-5, with 13 bases lining up with TRBD2. Germline V gene sequence: CDR1 MDHEN, CDR2 SYDVKM. The V and J ends lost 3 bases and 3 bases, in that order; junction bases with no gene match: 4. The CDR3 has 16 residues. CDR3 residues: CASSFPGLAGEETQYF. The CDR3 coding sequence is TGTGCCAGCAGTTTCCCAGGACTAGCGGGAGAAGAGACCCAGTACTTC.

In its sample, this clone was seen once. Other DNA sequences in this specimen translate into the identical CDR3. This rearrangement joins TRBV27 to TRBJ2-7, with 11 bases that match TRBD2. Germline V lookup: CDR1 MNHEY, CDR2 SMNVEV (reference sequence). Trimming cost V 2 bases and J 4 bases; bases outside gene matches: 1. The CDR3 has 14 residues. This CDR3 is CASSLTSGSYEQYF. Here the CDR3 DNA reads TGTGCCAGCAGTTTAACTAGCGGGAGTTACGAGCAGTACTTC.

The chain links TRBV7-9 to TRBJ1-4; unclear D gene. Per the germline V gene, CDR1 is SEHNR and CDR2 is FQNEAQ (reference sequence). The germline V and J ends were trimmed by 3 bases and 3 bases, with 11 bases remaining between them. The CDR3 consists of 15 residues. Written as DNA, the CDR3 is TGTGCCAGCAGCTTTTTAGGCAAGCCTAATGAAAAACTGTTTTTT. This gives the protein CASSFLGKPNEKLFF.

The chain combines TRBV7-9 with TRBJ1-1; D is undetermined. The V and J ends lost 5 bases and 1 base respectively, with 8 bases between them. The CDR3 is made up of 13 amino acids. Germline V CDR1 and CDR2: SEHNR, FQNEAQ (reference sequence). In DNA form, the CDR3 reads TGTGCCAGCAGCCCTCCAGGGAACACTGAAGCTTTCTTT. Translated: CASSPPGNTEAFF.

The rearrangement joins TRBV21-1 to TRBJ1-1. TRBV21-1 is tagged as a pseudogene. The CDR3 totals 15 residues. In DNA, the CDR3 is TGTGCCAGCAGCAAACTAGGACCCCCGGGCGGTGAAGCTTTCTTT. Translated: CASSKLGPPGGEAFF.

V is TRBV19 and J is TRBJ2-7; 11 bases fit TRBD2. The junction had 4 bases not matched to a gene; V was cut back by 6 bases and J by 0 bases. The CDR3 contains 15 residues. Germline CDR1 reads LNHDA; CDR2 reads SQIVND (reference sequence). The CDR3 here is CASSRTSGPSYEQYF. The CDR3 DNA reads TGTGCCAGTAGCCGGACTAGCGGGCCCTCCTACGAGCAGTACTTC.

This chain's CDR3 is CASSSDTGLTDTQYF. DNA for the CDR3: TGTGCCAGCAGCTCCGATACAGGGCTCACAGATACGCAGTATTTT. The chain has TRBV5-4 and TRBJ2-3; the D gene is possibly TRBD1 (6 bases). Germline V lookup: CDR1 SGHNT, CDR2 YYREEE (reference sequence). The CDR3 has 15 residues. The ends were cut back, 3 bases at V and 2 bases at J, with 13 bases in the middle.

This clone appeared a single time. CDR3 nucleotides: TGTGCCAGCAGTTCAATACCACCCGGACAGGGACACTATGGCTACACCTTC. Its translation: CASSSIPPGQGHYGYTF. The chain recombines TRBV27 with TRBJ1-2, with 8 bases aligning to TRBD1. With V trimmed by 4 bases and J by 3 bases, 13 bases remained unmatched. The CDR3 spans 17 residues. Germline CDR1 is MNHEY and CDR2 is SMNVEV (reference sequence).

CDR3 DNA sequence: TGTGCCAGCAGTGAAGGTCCGTCCCTAGCGGGACGCCCGAGGGGGTACTTC. Its protein product is CASSEGPSLAGRPRGYF. This chain connects TRBV6-1 to TRBJ2-7, with 9 nucleotides matching TRBD2. After removal of 1 base from V and 12 bases from J, the junction contained 19 bases not matched to a gene. This CDR3 comprises 17 residues. Germline CDR1 reads MNHNS; CDR2 reads SASEGT.

The chain recombines TRBV27 with TRBJ1-1; D perhaps matches TRBD1 (5 bases). Germline assignment: CDR1 MNHEY and CDR2 SMNVEV (reference sequence). The CDR3 contains 16 residues. V lost 4 bases, J lost 1 base, and 16 bases lay in between. CDR3 nucleotides: TGTGCCAGCAGTTCCTACCAGGGACGGAGGAACACTGAAGCTTTCTTT. It yields the protein CASSSYQGRRNTEAFF.

The chain couples TRBV7-9 to TRBJ2-7; TRBD1 matches 10 bases. V lost 5 bases, J lost 5 bases, and 9 bases stayed unmatched. The CDR3 runs to 15 residues. Germline V gene lookup returns CDR1 SEHNR and CDR2 FQNEAQ (reference sequence). Written as DNA, the CDR3 is TGTGCCAGCAGCCCGGGGACAGGGGTAATCCACGAGCAGTACTTC. It encodes CASSPGTGVIHEQYF. Combining the CDR3 with reference TRBV7-9 and TRBJ2-7 gives the whole variable domain DTGVSQNPRHKITKRGQNVTFRCDPISEHNRLYWYRQTLGQGPEFLTYFQNEAQLEKSRLLSDRFSAERPKGSFSTLEIQRTEQGDSAMYLCASSPGTGVIHEQYFGPGTRLTVT.

The chain uses TRBV6-4 and TRBJ2-6; no clear D. V gave up 3 bases and J gave up 0 bases, with 3 bases separating them. Germline V CDR1 and CDR2: MRHNA, SNTAGT. The CDR3 length is 14 residues. CDR3 in amino acids: CASSENSGANVLTF. The CDR3 coding sequence is TGTGCCAGCAGTGAAAACTCTGGGGCCAACGTCCTGACTTTC.

The rearrangement uses TRBV9 and TRBJ2-7; 10 nucleotides align to TRBD2. J was trimmed by 0 bases and V by 0 bases; bases with no gene match: 6. Germline CDR1 SGDLS, CDR2 YYNGEE. The CDR3 is 17 residues long. The CDR3 bases are TGTGCCAGCAGCGTAGGTAGCGGGAGGACCTCCTCCTACGAGCAGTACTTC. Translation: CASSVGSGRTSSYEQYF. The whole variable domain, remainder taken from reference TRBV9 and TRBJ2-7, is DSGVTQTPKHLITATGQRVTLRCSPRSGDLSVYWYQQSLDQGLQFLIQYYNGEERAKGNILERFSAQQFPDLHSELNLSSLELGDSALYFCASSVGSGRTSSYEQYFGPGTRLTVT.

V gene TRBV7-3 combines with J gene TRBJ2-3; 8 bases match TRBD1. The CDR3 covers 15 residues. Germline loops: CDR1 SGHTA, CDR2 FQGTGA. V dropped 1 base and J dropped 4; count of bases not matched to a gene: 4. DNA of the CDR3: TGTGCCAGCAGCTTAATCGGACAGGGCCCAGATACGCAGTATTTT. It yields the protein CASSLIGQGPDTQYF.

V is TRBV27 and J is TRBJ2-7, with D perhaps assigned TRBD1 or TRBD2 (8 bases each). Germline CDR1 MNHEY, CDR2 SMNVEV (reference sequence). The CDR3 runs 15 residues. V was cut by 6 bases and J by 2 bases, with 17 bases left in between. The CDR3 sequence: CASSRGGQATYEQYF. In nucleotides, the CDR3 is TGTGCCAGCAGCCGGGGGGGACAGGCCACCTACGAGCAGTACTTC.

The CDR3 loop is CASSLAPGQENYGYTF. CDR3 DNA: TGTGCCAGCAGCTTGGCCCCGGGACAGGAAAACTATGGCTACACCTTC. This chain connects TRBV5-6 to TRBJ1-2; TRBD1 matches at 8 bases. In germline, CDR1 is SGHDT, CDR2 YYEEEE. CDR3 length: 16 residues. With V trimmed by 0 bases and J by 2 bases, 6 bases remained unmatched.

The gene calls are TRBV28 and TRBJ2-7, with D uncertain. V was cut by 10 bases and J by 0 bases, with 13 bases left in between. CDR3 size: 13 residues. Germline loops: CDR1 MDHEN, CDR2 SYDVKM. In DNA form, the CDR3 reads TGTGCCACCGTTGGACCAGGCTCCTACGAGCAGTACTTC. Protein product: CATVGPGSYEQYF.

This clone came up once. This chain uses TRBV6-5 with TRBJ1-2, with TRBD1 matching 7 bases. The germline gives CDR1 MNHEY, CDR2 SVGAGI. V trimming: 5 bases; J trimming: 1 base; junction bases outside the gene matches: 7. The CDR3 contains 15 residues. The CDR3 here is CASSRQGPLNYGYTF. CDR3 nucleotides: TGTGCCAGCAGTAGACAGGGTCCCCTTAACTATGGCTACACCTTC.

This chain uses TRBV9 with TRBJ2-7, with D maybe TRBD2 (6 bases). Germline CDR1 is SGDLS and CDR2 is YYNGEE. This CDR3 has 15 amino acids. V was clipped by 4 bases and J by 0 bases, with 14 bases between them. The CDR3 loop is CASSNSGDFSYEQYF. For the CDR3, the DNA is TGTGCCAGCAGCAATTCGGGGGATTTCTCCTACGAGCAGTACTTC.

This CDR3 is CASSQLAGSYNEQFF. The CDR3 DNA is TGCGCCAGCAGCCAATTAGCGGGCTCCTACAATGAGCAGTTCTTC. V and J are TRBV4-3 and TRBJ2-1; 7 nucleotides align to TRBD2. The CDR3 consists of 15 residues. Unmatched junction bases numbered 1, after V lost 2 bases and J lost 0 bases. Germline V lookup: CDR1 LGHNA, CDR2 YSLEER.

V usage is TRBV20-1 and J usage is TRBJ2-7; D perhaps matches TRBD2 (5 bases). Germline V gives CDR1 DFQATT, CDR2 SNEGSKA (reference sequence). V was clipped by 3 bases and J by 2 bases, with 11 bases between them. The CDR3 covers 13 residues. The CDR3 DNA reads as TGCAGTGCTAGTGGCGGGTACCCCTACGAGCAGTACTTC. Translating gives CSASGGYPYEQYF.

This clone was recorded once. This rearrangement joins TRBV6-4 to TRBJ1-6, with 8 nucleotides matching TRBD1. CDR1 is MRHNA and CDR2 is SNTAGT in the germline V gene. The CDR3 has 18 residues. V lost 5 bases to trimming and J lost 7 bases; unmatched junction nucleotides: 16. The CDR3 region has the DNA TGTGCCAGCAGTCCTCACCAGGACAGGGTTCGGGTGAATTCACCCCTCCACTTT. Translating it yields CASSPHQDRVRVNSPLHF.

This clone was observed a single time. CDR3 sequence: CASSLVGQDEQYF. In DNA form, the CDR3 reads TGTGCCAGCAGCTTAGTCGGGCAGGACGAGCAGTACTTC. The chain couples TRBV11-3 to TRBJ2-7, with no clear D. Germline V lookup: CDR1 SGHNT, CDR2 YENEEA. CDR3 length: 13 amino acids. The V end was cut by 1 base, the J end by 5 bases, with 9 bases between.

This chain uses TRBV24-1 with TRBJ1-5; D perhaps matches TRBD1 (6 bases). CDR1 and CDR2 from the germline V gene are KGHDR and SFDVKD. The CDR3 covers 14 residues. V shed 6 bases and J shed 0 bases, with 8 bases lying between them. DNA of the CDR3: TGTGCCACCAGTCAGGGGCTTAGCAATCAGCCCCAGCATTTT. Residues: CATSQGLSNQPQHF.

V gene TRBV4-1 combines with J gene TRBJ2-1; 14 nucleotides align to TRBD2. Germline CDR1 and CDR2: MGHRA and YSYEKL. V dropped 2 bases and J dropped 9; count of bases not matched to a gene: 6. The length of the CDR3 is 16 residues. DNA for the CDR3: TGCGCCAGCAGCCAACTGACTAGCGGGAGGGCCACTGAGCAGTTCTTC. It translates to CASSQLTSGRATEQFF.